This T cell receptor beta chain stems from a study of cytomegalovirus exposure and HLA in healthy donors. Findings of the study overall: TCR beta V- and J-gene trimming was later associated with a missense DCLRE1C variant. Researchers reportedly found TCR beta sequences accurately predicted most subjects' HLA-A and HLA-B alleles. One later analysis reportedly identified an Asian-associated ancestry cluster that showed fewer N-insertions than the approximately 600-donor mean.

The CDR3 is 21 residues long. Trimming at V came to 1 base and at J to 0 bases, leaving 17 bases not matched to a gene. Germline V lookup: CDR1 PRHDT, CDR2 FYEKMQ (reference sequence). For this clone: Antigen specificity is unknown.

The PCR was carried out with 60 Vbeta primers and 13 Jbeta primers. Profiled with immunoSEQ multiplex PCR; TCRdb holds only in-frame clones, not every one. The sample lists some 120,000 clones, about 73% seen once, with 4% to 5% in the top ten. V usage is TRBV13 and J usage is TRBJ2-3; the match to TRBD2 covers 9 bases. The sequencing sample was made of PBMCs. This TCR was recovered from a woman aged 40 to 50 in good health and CMV-seronegative. The DNA of the CDR3 is TGTGCCAGCAGCTTAGAATTCTTAGCGGGCGGGAGGGCCCGCAGCACAGATACGCAGTATTTT. It yields the protein CASSLEFLAGGRARSTDTQYF.